This T cell receptor (beta chain) emerged from a study of blood T cell repertoires in COVID-19. The CDR3 loop spans 13 amino acids. The germline V gene encodes CDR1 KGHDR and CDR2 SFDVKD. Trimming took 1 base from V and 11 from J, leaving 11 bases between them. Profiled with immunoSEQ multiplex PCR; TCRdb holds only in-frame clones, not every one. The table records over 85,000 clones, 75% to 95% of them present only once. The sequence was obtained from a human donor with active COVID-19. The donor label of this sample is uncertain. The chain has TRBV24-1 and TRBJ1-5, with D maybe TRBD1 (6 bases). Material: peripheral blood. CDR3 sequence reads: CATSDFWDKSQHF. Here the CDR3 DNA reads TGTGCCACCAGTGATTTTTGGGACAAGTCCCAGCATTTT.